One and the same sample provided the 21 T cell receptor beta chains below, sequenced in a study of response to subunit inactivated influenza vaccine. MiXCR, applied by TCRdb to the RT-PCR reads, yields one record per CDR3 protein. The sample shows 530,000 or so distinct CDR3 sequences, about 15% of them seen only once. Material: PBMCs from blood, obtained approximately 12 days after vaccination. The source is a man aged 45 to 65 who received an inactivated influenza vaccine.

This clonotype was seen only a few times. The chain is built from TRBV2 and TRBJ1-1; no clear D gene. The CDR3 covers 14 residues. CDR1 is SNHLY, CDR2 FYNNEI, per germline. With 0 bases removed from V and 4 bases from J, the gap between germline ends came to 9 bases. In nucleotides, the CDR3 is TGTGCCAGCAGTGAAGCCCGAAAGCTCACTGAAGCTTTCTTT. Encoded protein: CASSEARKLTEAFF.

The V gene is TRBV6-5, the J gene TRBJ1-2, with 7 bases that match TRBD1. Germline CDR1 MNHEY, CDR2 SVGAGI. After removal of 4 bases from V and 2 bases from J, the junction contained 7 bases not matched to a gene. This CDR3 is built from 15 residues. CDR3 amino acids: CASSLASGQNYGYTF. For the CDR3, the DNA is TGTGCCAGCAGTTTAGCCTCGGGACAGAACTATGGCTACACCTTC.

The chain links TRBV3-1 to TRBJ2-7; no reliable D call. The CDR3 has 14 residues. Trimming took 1 base from V and 0 from J, leaving 7 bases between them. From germline, CDR1 is LGHDT and CDR2 YNNKEL (reference sequence). The CDR3 bases are TGTGCCAGCAGCCAAGCATGGGACTCCTACGAGCAGTACTTC. Protein sequence: CASSQAWDSYEQYF.

This clonotype came up a few times. The chain employs TRBV29-1 and TRBJ2-7; 7 bases are shared with TRBD1. The germline V gene encodes CDR1 SQVTM and CDR2 ANQGSEA. This CDR3 spans 12 amino acids. Germline trimming cut 6 bases from V and 5 bases from J; bases unmatched to any gene: 7. CDR3 bases: TGCAGCGTGACAGGGTTTAGGGACGAGCAGTACTTC. Protein sequence: CSVTGFRDEQYF.

There are a few counts of this clonotype. The gene calls are TRBV12-3 or TRBV12-4 and TRBJ1-1; TRBD1 is a possible D gene (6 bases). Trimming took 4 bases from V and 7 from J, leaving 13 bases between them. The CDR3 runs 13 residues. The CDR3 sequence is CASSSSGVGEAFF. The CDR3 DNA is TGTGCCAGCAGTTCTTCAGGGGTAGGTGAAGCTTTCTTT.

V gene TRBV10-3 combines with J gene TRBJ1-6, with D tentatively TRBD1 (5 bases). Germline values: CDR1 ENHRY, CDR2 SYGVKD. V lost 5 bases and J 9 bases, leaving 11 bases between the germline ends. The CDR3 sequence is 13 residues long. CDR3 in amino acids: CAISSQGGSPLHF. CDR3 bases: TGTGCCATCAGTTCCCAGGGCGGTTCACCCCTCCACTTT.

V gene TRBV6-1 combines with J gene TRBJ1-1; TRBD1 aligns across 9 bases. Germline CDR1 MNHNS, CDR2 SASEGT. The CDR3 is 15 amino acids. Trimming at V came to 8 bases and at J to 5 bases, leaving 12 bases not matched to a gene. The CDR3 DNA reads TGTGCCAGCCGGTCGTCCGGGACAGGGAAAACTGAAGCTTTCTTT. Translated, it gives CASRSSGTGKTEAFF.

This clonotype was observed many times. The chain uses TRBV12-3 or TRBV12-4 and TRBJ2-3; TRBD1 matches at 8 bases. This CDR3 is 15 amino acids long. V trimming: 7 bases; J trimming: 3 bases; junction bases outside the gene matches: 9. CDR3 amino acids: CASTPDRAFTDTQYF. The DNA for the CDR3 is TGTGCCAGCACCCCGGACAGGGCTTTTACAGATACGCAGTATTTT.

This clonotype was seen only a few times. The chain employs TRBV9 and TRBJ2-3, with a possible D match to TRBD2 (5 bases). V gave up 0 bases and J gave up 7 bases, with 9 bases separating them. Per the germline V gene, CDR1 is SGDLS and CDR2 is YYNGEE. The CDR3 loop spans 13 amino acids. The CDR3 here is CASSVGAGNTQYF. In DNA, the CDR3 is TGTGCCAGCAGCGTAGGGGCCGGGAATACGCAGTATTTT.

The chain is built from TRBV12-3 or TRBV12-4 and TRBJ2-2, with D perhaps TRBD1 (6 bases). CDR3 length: 16 residues. Trimming took off 5 bases at V and 3 bases at J, with 16 bases between the two ends. CDR3 sequence reads: CASSPQGGYHTGELFF. The CDR3 region has the DNA TGTGCCAGCAGTCCTCAAGGGGGATATCACACCGGGGAGCTGTTTTTT.

Only a few counts were recorded for this clonotype. The J gene is TRBJ2-7, the V gene TRBV7-2, with 12 positions matching TRBD2. The germline gives CDR1 SGHTA, CDR2 FQGNSA. The CDR3 runs 15 residues. The junction had 8 bases not matched to a gene; V was cut back by 5 bases and J by 6 bases. The CDR3 bases are TGTGCCAGCAGCCTTCGGACTAGCGGGGTTGCCGAGCAGTACTTC. It is translated as CASSLRTSGVAEQYF.

The chain is built from TRBV9 and TRBJ2-7, with D unclear. Trimming left V 0 bases short and J 5 bases short, with 9 bases between. Germline V CDR1 and CDR2: SGDLS, YYNGEE. The CDR3 spans 13 residues. CDR3 protein: CASSVDAGHEQYF. The CDR3 DNA is TGTGCCAGCAGCGTAGACGCAGGCCACGAGCAGTACTTC.

The chain couples TRBV16 to TRBJ1-4; no clear D. The CDR3 loop spans 15 amino acids. V was shortened by 0 bases and J by 0 bases, with 5 bases between the two germline ends. Germline V gene data show CDR1 as KGHSY and CDR2 as FQNENV. The CDR3 nucleotides read TGTGCCAGCAGCCAATCACAGTCAACTAATGAAAAACTGTTTTTT. The encoded protein is CASSQSQSTNEKLFF.

This clonotype has only a few counts. The chain is built from TRBV27 and TRBJ2-7; possibly TRBD1 for D (6 bases). Germline lookup yields CDR1 MNHEY and CDR2 SMNVEV (reference sequence). The CDR3 sequence is 14 residues long. The V gene lost 2 bases and the J gene lost 5 bases, with 13 bases spanning the gap. The CDR3 loop is CASSLSQGFHEQYF. CDR3 DNA sequence: TGTGCCAGCAGTTTAAGTCAGGGGTTCCACGAGCAGTACTTC.

In its sample, this clonotype was seen a few times. The chain uses TRBV6-2 or TRBV6-3 and TRBJ1-2, with TRBD1 identical over 9 bases. V lost 1 base to trimming and J lost 0 bases; unmatched junction nucleotides: 0. Germline CDR1 reads MNHEY; CDR2 reads SVGEGT. CDR3 length equals 15 residues. CDR3 in amino acids: CASSYWTGANYGYTF. The CDR3 DNA reads as TGTGCCAGCAGTTACTGGACAGGGGCTAACTATGGCTACACCTTC.

The chain links TRBV27 to TRBJ2-7; 9 nucleotides agree with TRBD1. The CDR3 runs 15 residues. V lost 5 bases and J lost 3; bases outside the gene matches: 8. Germline lookup yields CDR1 MNHEY and CDR2 SMNVEV (reference sequence). CDR3 protein: CASSLTDRGIYEQYF. The CDR3 bases are TGTGCCAGCAGTCTAACGGACAGGGGAATCTACGAGCAGTACTTC.

This clonotype was seen more than once but under ten times. This sequence joins TRBV29-1 and TRBJ2-1, with 9 bases that match TRBD2. Germline assignment: CDR1 SQVTM and CDR2 ANQGSEA. The CDR3 totals 15 residues. With 2 bases clipped from V and 5 bases from J, the junction kept 7 bases outside the gene matches. The chain's CDR3 is CSVEPAGGRDNEQFF. The CDR3 coding sequence is TGCAGCGTTGAACCAGCGGGGGGACGAGACAATGAGCAGTTCTTC.

The V gene is TRBV5-1, the J gene TRBJ2-7, with TRBD1 as a possible D gene (5 bases). Trimming stripped 4 bases from V and 1 base from J, with 18 bases between. The CDR3 length is 16 residues. In germline, CDR1 is SGHRS, CDR2 YFSETQ. CDR3 protein: CASSPDAGQRSYEQYF. The CDR3 DNA sequence: TGCGCCAGCAGCCCGGACGCAGGGCAGAGGTCCTACGAGCAGTACTTC.

V gene TRBV6-2 or TRBV6-3 combines with J gene TRBJ2-1, with a weak D call TRBD2 (5 bases). Germline CDR1 reads MNHEY; CDR2 reads SVGEGT. The CDR3 extends over 13 amino acids. V lost 2 bases and J 7 bases, leaving 9 bases between the germline ends. The CDR3 nucleotides read TGTGCCAGCAGTTACGGACTGTCTAATGAGCAGTTCTTC. Residues: CASSYGLSNEQFF.

The sample holds a few counts of this clonotype. At one boundary the junction diverges from the germline segment, which might be a read error. V gene TRBV15 combines with J gene TRBJ2-4; D unresolved. The CDR3 has 13 amino acids. The germline CDR1 and CDR2 sequences are LNHNV and YYDKDF (reference sequence). The CDR3 is CATSRGSAQTLRF. The CDR3 nucleotides are TGTGCCACCAGCAGAGGGTCCGCACAGACGCTTCGCTTC.

This clonotype was seen a few times. The rearrangement joins TRBV29-1 to TRBJ2-3; D possibly matches TRBD1 or TRBD2 (6 bases each). Trimming left V 0 bases short and J 4 bases short, with 17 bases between. The CDR3 consists of 16 residues. The germline CDR1 and CDR2 sequences are SQVTM and ANQGSEA. The CDR3 coding sequence is TGCAGCGTTGAAGATCGGCAGGGGAGGCTCGCAGATACGCAGTATTTT. It is translated as CSVEDRQGRLADTQYF.